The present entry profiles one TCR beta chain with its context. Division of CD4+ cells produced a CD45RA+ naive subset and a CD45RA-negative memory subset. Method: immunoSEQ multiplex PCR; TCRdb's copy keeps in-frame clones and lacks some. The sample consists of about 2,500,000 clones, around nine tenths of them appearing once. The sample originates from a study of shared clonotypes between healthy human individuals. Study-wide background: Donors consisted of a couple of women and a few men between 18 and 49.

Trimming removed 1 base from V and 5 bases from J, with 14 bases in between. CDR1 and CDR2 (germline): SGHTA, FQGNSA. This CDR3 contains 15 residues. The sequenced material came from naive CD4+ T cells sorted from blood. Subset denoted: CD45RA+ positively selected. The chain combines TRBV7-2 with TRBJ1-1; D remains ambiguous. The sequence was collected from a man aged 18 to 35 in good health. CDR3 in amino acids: CASSLEGGLMTEAFF. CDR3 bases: TGTGCCAGCAGCTTAGAAGGAGGGTTAATGACTGAAGCTTTCTTT.